The present entry profiles one TCR beta chain with its context. Sequenced by immunoSEQ multiplex PCR; TCRdb stores in-frame clones only, minus some. Among 200,000 to 250,000 clones, roughly four fifths were seen once, and the ten largest hold about 4.8%. The data originate from a study of blood T cell repertoires in COVID-19. About the study: T cells, B-cell-depleted T cells, or PBMCs supplied cDNA or gDNA.

V trimming: 7 bases; J trimming: 9 bases; junction bases outside the gene matches: 12. The V gene's germline CDR1 is SGHTS and CDR2 YDEGEE. This CDR3 spans 13 amino acids. V is TRBV5-8 and J is TRBJ1-1; 7 bases are shared with TRBD1. The specimen sequenced was PBMCs or T cells enriched from blood (not recorded which). The receptor was isolated from a woman between 50 and 59 years old who had been exposed to COVID-19. For the CDR3, the DNA is TGTGCCAGCCACCCTTATCTGACAGGGCAAGCTTTCTTT. This sequence encodes CASHPYLTGQAFF.